What follows describes a single TCR beta chain. The antigen it binds to is not known. No clone much larger than this one lies a single base away; base qualities are absent. Per the germline V gene, KGHSH is the CDR1 and LQKENI is the CDR2. Trimming at the junction amounts to 3 bases on V and 3 bases on J, and the germline ends lie 9 bases apart. From the cysteine through the phenylalanine, the CDR3 covers 14 amino acids. Just CDR3 DNA is preserved here, 42 bases in frame from base 1. The entire amount of isolated RNA was reverse transcribed using the High Capacity cDNA Reverse Transcription Kit, so the sequenced TCRB transcripts were expressed ones. Naive, central memory and regulatory T cell samples underwent deep immunoSEQ sequencing, averaging about 3.57 million total reads per sample. Sorted cells were lysed in RLT buffer, and RNA was extracted using DNase-treated RNeasy Micro or Mini kits according to cell number. To prevent cross-contamination, every cell subset was processed on its own, while patient and healthy donor samples were processed together. The immunoSEQ multiplex PCR was used to amplify TCRB sequences from cDNA, yielding 87-bp fragments that span the CDR3 region. Sequencing of the amplicons was done on the Illumina HiSeq platform. In the original analysis: PCR bias was corrected computationally using synthetic template baselines, and reads within Hamming distance 2 were collapsed, with unmergeable singletons discarded. By aligning reads against IMGT, V, D and J genes, CDR3 length, and insertions or deletions at six rearrangement sites were assigned. Within each subset, clonotype counts were normalized to sorted cell number, after which true diversity and Gini coefficients were computed with the tcR R package. The overlap coefficient, calculated on TCRB nucleotide sequences, was used to quantify repertoire sharing. As a proxy for the pre-selection repertoire, out-of-frame TCRB sequences from naive cells were analyzed. TCRdb took over this immuneACCESS table, retaining in-frame rearrangements with V and J assigned. Such tables are incomplete; in checked studies, under half of the missing clones stem from an unresolved V gene, and the remainder is unexplained. The V and J calls and clone size were taken over from that table, and D and trimming were inferred from the DNA. The sample table lists over 500,000 clones, roughly a sixth of them with a count of one. 0.093% of the sample is taken by the ten largest.

Each donor gave one peripheral blood draw, roughly 110 mL on average, collected into heparinised tubes. Naive, central memory, regulatory and stem cell-like memory CD4+ T cells were sorted on a BD FACSAria II using a panel including CD45RO, CCR7, CD25, CD127, CD95 and CD27. All sorted populations exceeded 98% purity. PBMCs were isolated right away by Lymphoprep density gradient centrifugation and were stained directly, without culture. So that batch effects would be minimized, each experiment stained and sorted samples in pairs, pairing one healthy donor with one patient. The record originates from a study of beta chain features in type 1 diabetes (dated by TCRdb to 2016 to 2019). With respect to the entire study: Patients and healthy donors did not differ in mean age, gender distribution, total cell number or subset yield. A total of about 110 million sorted cells were examined across all samples, and the number of cells per subset was strongly correlated with RNA yield. Whereas all 30 or so donors provided naive and central memory subsets, regulatory and stem cell-like memory subsets were isolated from just 8 patients and about 8 healthy donors. The study compared TCRB repertoires of sorted circulating CD4+ T cell subsets between recently diagnosed type 1 diabetes patients and matched healthy donors. What the study reported, not specific to this receptor: In all four CD4+ subsets, TCRB CDR3 length was moderately but significantly shorter in type 1 diabetes patients. Because small numbers of individuals were included in the HLA sub-analyses, any influence of HLA type on TCRB rearrangement was left unresolved. Fewer insertions and more nucleotide deletions at VDJ recombination sites were observed in patients with type 1 diabetes, implying thymic rearrangement abnormalities. Sequencing cDNA rather than genomic DNA could over-represent highly expressing activated cells, although activation and CD3 levels did not differ between groups. Naive, central memory and regulatory TCRB repertoires appeared to be more similar among patients than among healthy donors. PCR might favor shorter templates, but patient and control samples were amplified and corrected together, so any skew would affect both groups equally.

The source is a man aged 18 to 29 in good health. The chain was built from TRBV18 and TRBJ2-1; no D gene can be assigned with confidence. Sample: naive CD4+ T cells from blood. The sample's cell subset or site label is to be understood as: true naive CD4+ T cells. In nucleotides, the sequence is TGTGCCAGCTCACCTATCCGGGTCTACAATGAGCAGTTCTTC. The translation is CASSPIRVYNEQFF.